This T cell receptor (beta chain) was retrieved from a study of technical replicates of blood from several donors. Some clones are missing from TCRdb's copy, which holds only in-frame ones; the method was immunoSEQ multiplex PCR. The sample includes some 77,000 clones, 90% to 95% of them seen just once. CDR1 and CDR2 from the germline V gene are SGDLS and YYNGEE. The CDR3 runs 16 residues. The trim removed 3 bases at V and 2 bases at J, leaving 7 bases unmatched. Sequencing input: T cells isolated from PBMCs. The rearrangement joins TRBV9 to TRBJ1-4; 7 bases fit TRBD1. The receptor comes from a human donor in good health. CDR3 in DNA: TGTGCCAGCAGCGCCAGGGGGAAGGGGACTAATGAAAAACTGTTTTTT. Its translation: CASSARGKGTNEKLFF.